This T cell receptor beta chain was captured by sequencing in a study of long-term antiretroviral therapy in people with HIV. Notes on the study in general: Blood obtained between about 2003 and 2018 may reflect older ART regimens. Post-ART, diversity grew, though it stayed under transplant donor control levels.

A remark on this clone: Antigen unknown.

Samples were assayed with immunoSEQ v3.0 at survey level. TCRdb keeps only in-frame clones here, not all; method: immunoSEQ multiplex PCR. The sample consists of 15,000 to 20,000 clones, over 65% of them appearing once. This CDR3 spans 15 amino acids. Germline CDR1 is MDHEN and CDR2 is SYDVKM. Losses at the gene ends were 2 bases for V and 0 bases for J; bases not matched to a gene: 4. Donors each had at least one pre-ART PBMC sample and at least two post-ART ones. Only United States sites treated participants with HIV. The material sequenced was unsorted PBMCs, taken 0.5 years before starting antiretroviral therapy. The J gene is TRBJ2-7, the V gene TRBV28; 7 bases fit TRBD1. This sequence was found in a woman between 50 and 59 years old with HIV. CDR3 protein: CASSLGGQSSYEQYF. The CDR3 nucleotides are TGTGCCAGCAGTTTAGGGGGACAGAGCTCCTACGAGCAGTACTTC.